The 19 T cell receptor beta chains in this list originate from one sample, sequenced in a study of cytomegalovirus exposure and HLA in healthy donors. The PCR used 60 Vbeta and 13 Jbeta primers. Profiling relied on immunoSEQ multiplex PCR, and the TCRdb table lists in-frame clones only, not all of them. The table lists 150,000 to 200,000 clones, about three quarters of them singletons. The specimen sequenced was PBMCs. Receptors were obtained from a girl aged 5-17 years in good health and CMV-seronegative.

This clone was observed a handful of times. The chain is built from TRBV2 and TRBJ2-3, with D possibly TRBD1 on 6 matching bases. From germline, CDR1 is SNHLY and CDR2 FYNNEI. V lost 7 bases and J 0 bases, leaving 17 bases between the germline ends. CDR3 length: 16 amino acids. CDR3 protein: CASTGQGSPSTDTQYF. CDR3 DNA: TGTGCCAGCACTGGGCAGGGGTCTCCTAGCACAGATACGCAGTATTTT.

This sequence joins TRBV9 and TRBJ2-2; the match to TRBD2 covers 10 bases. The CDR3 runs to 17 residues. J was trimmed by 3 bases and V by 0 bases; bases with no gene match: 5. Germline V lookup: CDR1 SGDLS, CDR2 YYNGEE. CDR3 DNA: TGTGCCAGCAGCGTAGTACCCACTAGCGGGGACACCGGGGAGCTGTTTTTT. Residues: CASSVVPTSGDTGELFF. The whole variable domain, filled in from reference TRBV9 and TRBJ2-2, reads DSGVTQTPKHLITATGQRVTLRCSPRSGDLSVYWYQQSLDQGLQFLIQYYNGEERAKGNILERFSAQQFPDLHSELNLSSLELGDSALYFCASSVVPTSGDTGELFFGEGSRLTVL.

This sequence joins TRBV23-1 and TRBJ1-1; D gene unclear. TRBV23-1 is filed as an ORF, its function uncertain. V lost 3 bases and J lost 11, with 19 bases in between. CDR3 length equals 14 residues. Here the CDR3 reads CASSHPTGNFRAFF. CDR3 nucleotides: TGCGCCAGCAGTCACCCAACGGGGAATTTTAGGGCTTTCTTT.

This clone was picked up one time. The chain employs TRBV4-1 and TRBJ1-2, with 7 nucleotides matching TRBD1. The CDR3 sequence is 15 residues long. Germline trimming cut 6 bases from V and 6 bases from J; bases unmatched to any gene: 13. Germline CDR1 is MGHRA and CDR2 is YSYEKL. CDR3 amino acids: CASRVRDSLKDGYTF. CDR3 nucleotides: TGCGCCAGCAGAGTCCGGGACAGCCTTAAGGATGGCTACACCTTC.

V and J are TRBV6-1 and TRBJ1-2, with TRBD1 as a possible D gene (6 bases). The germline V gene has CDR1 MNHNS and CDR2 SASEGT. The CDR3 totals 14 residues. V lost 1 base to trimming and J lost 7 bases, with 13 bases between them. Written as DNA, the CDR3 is TGTGCCAGCAGTGAAGTCGGGGGGCGAAGTGGCTACACCTTC. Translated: CASSEVGGRSGYTF.

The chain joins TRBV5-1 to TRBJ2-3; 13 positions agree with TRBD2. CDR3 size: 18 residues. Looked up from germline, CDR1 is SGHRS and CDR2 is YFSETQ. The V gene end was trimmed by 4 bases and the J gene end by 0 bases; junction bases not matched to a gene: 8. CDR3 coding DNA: TGCGCCAGCAGCCCTACCCCACTAGCGGGGGGGAGCACAGATACGCAGTATTTT. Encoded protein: CASSPTPLAGGSTDTQYF.

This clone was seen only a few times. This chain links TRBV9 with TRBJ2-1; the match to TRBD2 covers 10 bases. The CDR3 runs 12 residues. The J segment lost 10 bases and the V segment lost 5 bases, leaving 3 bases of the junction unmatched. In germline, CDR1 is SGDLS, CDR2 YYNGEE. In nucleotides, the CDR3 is TGTGCCAGCAGAGGGACTAGCGACGAGCAGTTCTTC. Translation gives CASRGTSDEQFF.

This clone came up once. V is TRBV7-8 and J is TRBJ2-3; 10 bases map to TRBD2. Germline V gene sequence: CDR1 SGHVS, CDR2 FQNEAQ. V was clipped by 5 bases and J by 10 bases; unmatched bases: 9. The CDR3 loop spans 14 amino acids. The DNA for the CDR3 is TGTGCCAGCAGCAGGGGGGCTAGCGGGGGATCGCAGTATTTT. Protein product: CASSRGASGGSQYF.

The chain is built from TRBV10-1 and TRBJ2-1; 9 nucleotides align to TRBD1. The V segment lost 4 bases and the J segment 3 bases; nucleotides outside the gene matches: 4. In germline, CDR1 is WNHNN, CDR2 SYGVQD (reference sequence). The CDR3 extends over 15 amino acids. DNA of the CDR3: TGCGCCAGCAGTGCGGGACAGGGTGGCTACAATGAGCAGTTCTTC. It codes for CASSAGQGGYNEQFF.

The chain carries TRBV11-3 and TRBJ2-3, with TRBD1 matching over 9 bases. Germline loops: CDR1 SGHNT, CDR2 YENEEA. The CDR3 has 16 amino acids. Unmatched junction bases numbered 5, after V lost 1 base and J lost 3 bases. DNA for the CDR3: TGTGCCAGCAGCTTAGGCAGGGACAGGGAGACAGATACGCAGTATTTT. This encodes CASSLGRDRETDTQYF.

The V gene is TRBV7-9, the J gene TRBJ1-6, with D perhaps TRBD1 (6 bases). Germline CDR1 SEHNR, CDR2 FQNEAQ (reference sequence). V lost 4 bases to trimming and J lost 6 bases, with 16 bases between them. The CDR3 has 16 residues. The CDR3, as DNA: TGTGCCAGCAGCTCCACGACAGGAACCCTTAATTCACCCCTCCACTTT. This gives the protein CASSSTTGTLNSPLHF.

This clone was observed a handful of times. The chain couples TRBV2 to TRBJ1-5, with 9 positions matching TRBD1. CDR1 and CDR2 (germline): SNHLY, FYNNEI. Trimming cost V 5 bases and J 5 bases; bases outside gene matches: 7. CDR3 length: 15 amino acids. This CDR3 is CASSPDRGGYQPQHF. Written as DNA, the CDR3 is TGTGCCAGCAGTCCGGACAGGGGTGGCTATCAGCCCCAGCATTTT.

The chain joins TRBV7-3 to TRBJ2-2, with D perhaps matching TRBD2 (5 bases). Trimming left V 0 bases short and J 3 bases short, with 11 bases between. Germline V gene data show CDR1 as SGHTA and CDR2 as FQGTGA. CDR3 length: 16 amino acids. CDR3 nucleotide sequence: TGTGCCAGCAGCTTAACGAGAGGGTCTGACACCGGGGAGCTGTTTTTT. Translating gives CASSLTRGSDTGELFF.

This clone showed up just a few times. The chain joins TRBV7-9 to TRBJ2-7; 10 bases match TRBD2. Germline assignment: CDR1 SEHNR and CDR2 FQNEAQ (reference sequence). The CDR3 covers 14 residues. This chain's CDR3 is CATRASGGGYEQYF. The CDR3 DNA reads TGTGCAACCAGGGCTAGCGGGGGAGGCTACGAGCAGTACTTC. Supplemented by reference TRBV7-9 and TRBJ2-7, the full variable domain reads DTGVSQNPRHKITKRGQNVTFRCDPISEHNRLYWYRQTLGQGPEFLTYFQNEAQLEKSRLLSDRFSAERPKGSFSTLEIQRTEQGDSAMYLCATRASGGGYEQYFGPGTRLTVT.

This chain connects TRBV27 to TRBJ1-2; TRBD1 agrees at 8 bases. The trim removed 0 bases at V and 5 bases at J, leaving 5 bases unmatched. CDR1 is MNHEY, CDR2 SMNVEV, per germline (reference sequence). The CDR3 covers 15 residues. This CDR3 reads CASSLSQGAQYGYTF. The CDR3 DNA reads TGTGCCAGCAGTTTATCTCAGGGGGCCCAGTATGGCTACACCTTC.

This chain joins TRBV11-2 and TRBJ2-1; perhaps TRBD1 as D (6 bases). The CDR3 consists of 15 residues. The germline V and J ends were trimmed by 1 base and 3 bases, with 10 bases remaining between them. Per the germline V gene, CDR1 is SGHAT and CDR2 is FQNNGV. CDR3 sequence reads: CASSLGQGLYNEQFF. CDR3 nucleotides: TGTGCCAGCAGCTTAGGCCAGGGGCTCTACAATGAGCAGTTCTTC.

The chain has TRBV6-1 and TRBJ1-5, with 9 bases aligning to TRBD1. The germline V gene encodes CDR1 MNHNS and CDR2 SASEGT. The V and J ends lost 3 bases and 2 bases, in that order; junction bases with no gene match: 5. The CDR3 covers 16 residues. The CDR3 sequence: CASSEIWTGGNQPQHF. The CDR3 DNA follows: TGTGCCAGCAGTGAGATCTGGACAGGGGGCAATCAGCCCCAGCATTTT.

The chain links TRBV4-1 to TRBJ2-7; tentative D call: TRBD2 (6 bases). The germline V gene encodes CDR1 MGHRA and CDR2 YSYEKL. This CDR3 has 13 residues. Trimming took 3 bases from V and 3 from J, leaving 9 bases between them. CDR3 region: CASSHPDYYEQYF. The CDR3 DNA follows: TGCGCCAGCAGCCACCCGGACTACTACGAGCAGTACTTC.

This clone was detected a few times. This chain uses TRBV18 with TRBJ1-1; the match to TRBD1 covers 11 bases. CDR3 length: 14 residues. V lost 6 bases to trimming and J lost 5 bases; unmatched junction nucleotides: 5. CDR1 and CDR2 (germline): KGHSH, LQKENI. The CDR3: CASSTGQGETEAFF. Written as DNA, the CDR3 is TGTGCCAGCTCCACGGGACAGGGGGAGACTGAAGCTTTCTTT. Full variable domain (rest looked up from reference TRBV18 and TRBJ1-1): NAGVMQNPRHLVRRRGQEARLRCSPMKGHSHVYWYRQLPEEGLKFMVYLQKENIIDESGMPKERFSAEFPKEGPSILRIQQVVRGDSAAYFCASSTGQGETEAFFGQGTRLTVV.